This T cell receptor (beta chain) was found in a study of graft-versus-host responses after intestinal transplantation. Study-level information: Recipients underwent multivisceral, liver-intestinal, or isolated intestinal transplants. Recipients were all induced with anti-thymocyte globulin, then given tacrolimus and steroids for 3 to 4 years.

A word on this clone: Its antigen remains unknown.

General study points: Some patients had graft-donor T cell macrochimerism, and their allografts showed high graft-versus-host to host-versus-graft clonal ratios.

Using immunoSEQ multiplex PCR, the repertoire was profiled, and TCRdb retains in-frame clones only, with some absent. The table includes approximately 60,000 clones, roughly nine tenths detected once. The germline V gene encodes CDR1 LNHDA and CDR2 SQIVND (reference sequence). The CDR3 contains 13 residues. Between the trimmed V and J ends, which lost 3 bases and 4 bases, there was a span of 7 bases. The specimen was unstimulated CD8+ T cells sorted from spleen or lymph node cells, collected before transplant. The rearrangement links TRBV19 to TRBJ2-1; tentative D call: TRBD1 (6 bases). The receptor was derived from a human donor who was the organ donor for an intestinal transplant. The CDR3 spells CASSITGYNEQFF. The CDR3 nucleotides read TGTGCCAGTAGTATTACAGGGTACAATGAGCAGTTCTTC. Using reference TRBV19 and TRBJ2-1 for the parts outside the CDR3, the full variable domain is DGGITQSPKYLFRKEGQNVTLSCEQNLNHDAMYWYRQDPGQGLRLIYYSQIVNDFQKGDIAEGYSVSREKKESFPLTVTSAQKNPTAFYLCASSITGYNEQFFGPGTRLTVL.